Shown below are 21 T cell receptor beta chains from a single sample sequenced in a study of blood T cell repertoires in COVID-19. Profiled with immunoSEQ multiplex PCR; TCRdb holds only in-frame clones, not every one. The table shows about 180,000 clones, with roughly 86% occurring only once. Material: PBMCs or T cells enriched from blood (not recorded which). These receptors were collected from a young woman who had recovered from COVID-19.

V and J are TRBV30 and TRBJ1-2; the D gene is possibly TRBD1 (6 bases). The CDR3 has 11 residues. Trimming removed 6 bases from V and 10 bases from J, with 15 bases in between. Germline CDR1 GTSNPN, CDR2 SVGIG (reference sequence). CDR3 residues: CACSAGGVYTF. CDR3 bases: TGTGCCTGCTCTGCGGGGGGCGTCTACACCTTC.

This chain connects TRBV4-2 to TRBJ1-1; weak D call: TRBD1 (5 bases). CDR1 and CDR2 (germline): LGHNA, YNFKEQ. V lost 5 bases and J lost 3, with 13 bases in between. The CDR3 covers 14 residues. The CDR3 nucleotides read TGTGCCAGCAGCGGGGTTGGCAGGGACACTGAAGCTTTCTTT. This codes for CASSGVGRDTEAFF.

V usage is TRBV10-1 and J usage is TRBJ2-3; the match to TRBD2 covers 7 bases. CDR1 and CDR2 (germline): WNHNN, SYGVQD (reference sequence). The CDR3 is made up of 16 amino acids. The ends lost 0 bases at V and 3 bases at J; junction bases unmatched: 6. The CDR3, as DNA: TGCGCCAGCAGTGAGTCGACGGGAGGCACGACAGATACGCAGTATTTT. Amino acid sequence: CASSESTGGTTDTQYF.

The chain joins TRBV10-1 to TRBJ1-1, with D hard to call. The length of the CDR3 is 12 residues. The germline gives CDR1 WNHNN, CDR2 SYGVQD (reference sequence). The V and J ends lost 3 bases and 4 bases respectively, with 6 bases between them. CDR3 DNA sequence: TGCGCCAGCAGTGATGGGAGCACTGAAGCTTTCTTT. It is translated as CASSDGSTEAFF.

This CDR3 reads CASSLPGGRIPEQYF. CDR3 bases: TGTGCCAGCAGTTTACCGGGAGGGCGAATACCCGAGCAGTACTTC. The rearrangement links TRBV27 to TRBJ2-7, with 8 positions matching TRBD2. The CDR3 consists of 15 residues. V dropped 2 bases and J dropped 6; count of bases not matched to a gene: 9. Germline V gene data show CDR1 as MNHEY and CDR2 as SMNVEV (reference sequence).

This sequence joins TRBV5-5 and TRBJ1-1; unclear D gene. Germline CDR1 reads SGHKS; CDR2 reads YYEKEE (reference sequence). The CDR3 runs 14 residues. Trimming took off 4 bases at V and 0 bases at J, with 10 bases between the two ends. The CDR3 DNA is TGTGCCAGCAGCGAGGGAATCATGAACACTGAAGCTTTCTTT. The encoded protein is CASSEGIMNTEAFF.

The chain combines TRBV5-1 with TRBJ2-1, with 10 bases that match TRBD1. The CDR3 runs to 14 residues. The J segment lost 8 bases and the V segment lost 0 bases, leaving 2 bases of the junction unmatched. CDR1 is SGHRS, CDR2 YFSETQ, per germline. CDR3 nucleotide sequence: TGCGCCAGCAGCTTGGCCGGGACAGGGGATGAGCAGTTCTTC. It is translated as CASSLAGTGDEQFF.

This clone was found a few times. The V gene is TRBV19, the J gene TRBJ1-1; D is unresolved. The CDR3 contains 13 residues. CDR1 and CDR2 (germline): LNHDA, SQIVND (reference sequence). The germline V and J ends were trimmed by 3 bases and 8 bases, with 13 bases remaining between them. The CDR3 DNA follows: TGTGCCAGTAGTATTAACGAGGGAGGGGAAGCTTTCTTT. Residues: CASSINEGGEAFF. The full variable domain, with the rest looked up from reference TRBV19 and TRBJ1-1, is DGGITQSPKYLFRKEGQNVTLSCEQNLNHDAMYWYRQDPGQGLRLIYYSQIVNDFQKGDIAEGYSVSREKKESFPLTVTSAQKNPTAFYLCASSINEGGEAFFGQGTRLTVV.

The chain is built from TRBV5-6 and TRBJ1-2, with a tentative D call TRBD1 (5 bases). This CDR3 has 14 amino acids. Germline V gene data show CDR1 as SGHDT and CDR2 as YYEEEE. The V end was cut by 4 bases, the J end by 4 bases, with 14 bases between. This chain's CDR3 is CASSPLQGSYGYTF. Written as DNA, the CDR3 is TGTGCCAGCAGCCCCCTTCAGGGATCCTATGGCTACACCTTC.

The chain has TRBV6-5 and TRBJ1-5; 10 nucleotides agree with TRBD1. This CDR3 comprises 15 residues. V lost 0 bases to trimming and J lost 6 bases; unmatched junction nucleotides: 2. The germline V gene has CDR1 MNHEY and CDR2 SVGAGI. DNA of the CDR3: TGTGCCAGCAGTTACTCCCGGGACAGGGGTCAGCCCCAGCATTTT. Its protein is CASSYSRDRGQPQHF.

The genes are TRBV5-6 and TRBJ2-7, with TRBD2 matching 11 bases. The CDR3 covers 15 residues. J gave up 3 bases and V 2 bases, and 4 bases lay outside the gene matches. From germline, CDR1 is SGHDT and CDR2 YYEEEE. The CDR3 region has the DNA TGTGCCAGCAGCTTCGCGACTAGCGGGAACTACGAGCAGTACTTC. It is translated as CASSFATSGNYEQYF.

Only one count was recorded for this clone. This chain uses TRBV6-5 with TRBJ2-1, with 9 bases lining up with TRBD2. The CDR3 is 13 residues long. V trimming: 6 bases; J trimming: 12 bases; junction bases outside the gene matches: 9. Germline CDR1 and CDR2: MNHEY and SVGAGI. CDR3 in DNA: TGTGCCAGCAGAAAATCTAGCGGGATTGCGCAGTTCTTC. It codes for CASRKSSGIAQFF.

This rearrangement joins TRBV3-1 (or the pseudogene TRBV3-2) to TRBJ2-7; D unresolved. This CDR3 region has 12 residues. Trimming cost V 1 base and J 4 bases, with 5 bases left between them. Per germline, CDR1 LGHDT and CDR2 YNNKEL (reference sequence). CDR3 coding DNA: TGTGCCAGCAGCCAAGTTCCTTACGAGCAGTACTTC. Translation: CASSQVPYEQYF.

The chain joins TRBV5-4 to TRBJ2-5; 8 bases are a match to TRBD2. From germline, CDR1 is SGHNT and CDR2 YYREEE (reference sequence). J lost 3 bases, V lost 5 bases, and 9 bases had no gene match. The CDR3 is made up of 15 amino acids. The CDR3 DNA sequence: TGTGCCAGCAGTCCAGCGGGAGCCTTTAAAGAGACCCAGTACTTC. Protein: CASSPAGAFKETQYF.

This clone was seen a handful of times. This chain links TRBV23-1 with TRBJ1-5, with D uncertain. TRBV23-1 is treated as an ORF (open reading frame) with a function not yet certain. This CDR3 has 13 residues. Trimming took 6 bases from V and 9 from J, leaving 15 bases between them. The CDR3: CASSLGRSWPQHF. CDR3 coding DNA: TGCGCCAGCAGCCTTGGCAGATCATGGCCCCAGCATTTT.

The chain employs TRBV2 and TRBJ2-1; D possibly corresponds to TRBD1 (6 bases). In germline, CDR1 is SNHLY, CDR2 FYNNEI. Trimming removed 6 bases from V and 5 bases from J, with 20 bases in between. There are 16 residues in the CDR3. The CDR3 DNA is TGTGCCAGCAGATTTACCGGGACATGGTACGACAATGAGCAGTTCTTC. Translated: CASRFTGTWYDNEQFF.

The sample holds one count of this clone. This chain uses TRBV2 with TRBJ2-5; D call uncertain. The CDR3 sequence is 14 residues long. The germline V and J ends were trimmed by 1 base and 5 bases, with 11 bases remaining between them. Germline V gene sequence: CDR1 SNHLY, CDR2 FYNNEI. CDR3 bases: TGTGCCAGCAGTGAAGAGTCCGGGTCGGAGACCCAGTACTTC. Residues: CASSEESGSETQYF.

V usage is TRBV4-1 and J usage is TRBJ2-1; TRBD2 matches 8 bases. Per the germline V gene, CDR1 is MGHRA and CDR2 is YSYEKL. The CDR3 is made up of 16 amino acids. J was trimmed by 0 bases and V by 4 bases; bases with no gene match: 5. The CDR3 reads CASSPSGPDSYNEQFF. The CDR3 region has the DNA TGCGCCAGCAGCCCTAGCGGGCCTGACTCCTACAATGAGCAGTTCTTC.

The J gene is TRBJ2-3, the V gene TRBV11-2, with 13 bases identical to TRBD2. V lost 4 bases and J lost 2; bases outside the gene matches: 6. The germline gives CDR1 SGHAT, CDR2 FQNNGV. This CDR3 spans 17 amino acids. CDR3 loop: CASSSRTSGRYTDTQYF. CDR3 nucleotides: TGTGCCAGCAGCTCCCGGACTAGCGGGAGATACACAGATACGCAGTATTTT.

The CDR3 spells CASSHGERENIGGYGYTF. The CDR3 coding sequence is TGTGCCAGCAGCCACGGTGAGAGGGAGAATATCGGAGGCTATGGCTACACCTTC. The chain is built from TRBV5-5 and TRBJ1-2; D not certain. The ends were cut back, 4 bases at V and 4 bases at J, with 26 bases in the middle. Germline V gives CDR1 SGHKS, CDR2 YYEKEE (reference sequence). This CDR3 has 18 amino acids.

This clone appeared a few times. This chain links TRBV11-1 with TRBJ2-1, with unresolved D. The CDR3 runs to 16 residues. Germline CDR1 is SGHAT and CDR2 is FQDESV (reference sequence). With 0 bases removed from V and 8 bases from J, the gap between germline ends came to 17 bases. The CDR3 here is CASSLAPGLVMYEQFF. In DNA form, the CDR3 reads TGTGCCAGCAGCTTAGCGCCAGGCCTGGTCATGTATGAGCAGTTCTTC.